These 24 T cell receptor beta chains were all obtained from the same sample, sequenced in a study of control samples from healthy donors and cancer patients (dated by TCRdb to about 2020). The library was prepared using the immunoSEQ multiplex PCR assay. Here the immuneACCESS table is served through TCRdb, limited to in-frame sequences with V and J called. Missing clones are a known gap in these copies; in checked studies unresolved V genes cover under half, and the rest lacks a known reason. This sample lists about 15,000 clones; 87% were detected once. Clones ranked in the top ten supply roughly 11% of the sample. Sequencing used PBMCs. Source of these receptors: a woman aged 65 to 85 with colorectal cancer.

The chain uses TRBV21-1 and TRBJ2-4; the tabulated D call, TRBD2, remains unverified against the DNA. TRBV21-1 is a pseudogene. The CDR3 extends over 13 amino acids. The CDR3 spells CASSKRGLNIQYF. In nucleotides, the CDR3 is TGTGCCAGCAGCAAAAGAGGGTTGAACATTCAGTACTTC.

A few counts support this clone. The CDR3 loop reads CASSLEGRGHEKLFF. CDR3 coding DNA: TGTGCCAGCAGCTTAGAGGGCAGGGGGCACGAAAAACTGTTTTTT. The chain links TRBV11-3 to TRBJ1-4; 8 bases align to TRBD1. J was trimmed by 8 bases and V by 0 bases; bases with no gene match: 5. CDR3 length: 15 amino acids. The V gene's germline CDR1 is SGHNT and CDR2 YENEEA.

The chain couples TRBV6-2 or TRBV6-3 to TRBJ2-7; 7 nucleotides align to TRBD2. Germline loops: CDR1 MNHEY, CDR2 SVGEGT. This CDR3 spans 16 amino acids. Trimming at V came to 6 bases and at J to 2 bases, leaving 13 bases not matched to a gene. CDR3 sequence reads: CASSPSRASGPYEQYF. The DNA of the CDR3 is TGTGCCAGCAGCCCAAGCCGGGCTAGCGGACCCTACGAGCAGTACTTC.

Written as DNA, the CDR3 is TGTGCCAGTAGTTTAAACACCGGGGAGCTGTTTTTT. Translating gives CASSLNTGELFF. The genes are TRBV19 and TRBJ2-2; D gene unclear. V was shortened by 5 bases and J by 2 bases, with 3 bases between the two germline ends. The CDR3 is 12 amino acids. In germline, CDR1 is LNHDA, CDR2 SQIVND (reference sequence).

The genes are TRBV6-5 and TRBJ1-3, with a weak D call TRBD1 (5 bases). This CDR3 has 16 residues. From germline, CDR1 is MNHEY and CDR2 SVGAGI. V dropped 2 bases and J dropped 0 bases, with 11 bases sitting between them. CDR3 residues: CASSYHGQSSGNTIYF. The CDR3 DNA sequence: TGTGCCAGCAGTTACCACGGACAATCCTCTGGAAACACCATATATTTT.

This chain joins TRBV7-9 and TRBJ1-1; 7 bases align to TRBD1. Germline values: CDR1 SEHNR, CDR2 FQNEAQ (reference sequence). With 4 bases clipped from V and 1 base from J, the junction kept 3 bases outside the gene matches. This CDR3 spans 14 amino acids. The CDR3 is CASSYGQENTEAFF. CDR3 bases: TGTGCCAGCAGCTATGGACAGGAGAACACTGAAGCTTTCTTT. Using reference TRBV7-9 and TRBJ1-1 for the parts outside the CDR3, the full variable domain is DTGVSQNPRHKITKRGQNVTFRCDPISEHNRLYWYRQTLGQGPEFLTYFQNEAQLEKSRLLSDRFSAERPKGSFSTLEIQRTEQGDSAMYLCASSYGQENTEAFFGQGTRLTVV.

The chain is built from TRBV14 and TRBJ2-1, with no clear D. The CDR3 sequence is 14 residues long. Germline V gene data show CDR1 as SGHDN and CDR2 as FVKESK. The ends were cut back, 0 bases at V and 3 bases at J, with 6 bases in the middle. CDR3 sequence (DNA): TGTGCCAGCAGCCAAGAATGGCGCTACAATGAGCAGTTCTTC. As protein: CASSQEWRYNEQFF.

V is TRBV7-2 and J is TRBJ2-6; TRBD1 is a possible D gene (5 bases). The germline V and J ends were trimmed by 1 base and 2 bases, with 9 bases remaining between them. Per the germline V gene, CDR1 is SGHTA and CDR2 is FQGNSA. The CDR3 length is 16 residues. The CDR3 spells CASSLVGDTGANVLTF. The CDR3 DNA reads as TGTGCCAGCAGCTTAGTAGGGGATACTGGGGCCAACGTCCTGACTTTC.

V is TRBV21-1 and J is TRBJ2-1; TRBD1, the D gene given by the table, was not confirmed from the DNA. TRBV21-1 is a recognized pseudogene. This CDR3 is built from 16 residues. The CDR3 is CASSETGTGSYNEQFF. DNA of the CDR3: TGTGCCAGCAGCGAAACCGGGACAGGGAGTTACAATGAGCAGTTCTTC.

The chain carries TRBV6-7 and TRBJ1-5; tentatively, D is TRBD1 (6 bases). TRBV6-7 is labeled an ORF, and its function is uncertain. The CDR3 runs to 16 residues. V lost 7 bases and J lost 7, with 23 bases in between. CDR3 DNA: TGTGCCAGCAACATTACAATCCCAGGGGACCCACAGCCCCAGCATTTT. It encodes CASNITIPGDPQPQHF.

The chain uses TRBV25-1 and TRBJ1-1; 9 bases line up with TRBD1. V gave up 6 bases and J gave up 5 bases; unmatched junction bases: 1. The CDR3 contains 12 residues. The germline CDR1 and CDR2 sequences are MGHDK and SYGVNS. CDR3 residues: CASRGQGTEAFF. CDR3 bases: TGTGCCAGCAGAGGACAGGGGACTGAAGCTTTCTTT.

The V call is TRBV7-5, the J call TRBJ2-7; the table's D call, TRBD2, has no DNA check behind it. TRBV7-5 is an annotated pseudogene. The CDR3 runs to 14 residues. CDR3 DNA: TGTGTCAGAAGCTTAACGGGAGGGCCCGACGAGCAGTACTTC. Translated: CVRSLTGGPDEQYF.

The genes are TRBV5-1 and TRBJ1-4, with no clear D. This CDR3 is built from 17 residues. Germline V gene data show CDR1 as SGHRS and CDR2 as YFSETQ. Trimming removed 0 bases at V and 4 bases at J, with 16 bases between. CDR3 region: CASSLDPPGPGNEKLFF. The DNA of the CDR3 is TGCGCCAGCAGCTTGGACCCTCCGGGTCCTGGTAATGAAAAACTGTTTTTT.

This clone appeared a few times. The chain carries TRBV12-3 or TRBV12-4 and TRBJ2-7; no reliable D call. The CDR3 extends over 11 amino acids. Trimming removed 3 bases at V and 6 bases at J, with 6 bases between. The CDR3 DNA sequence: TGTGCCAGCAGTTTGCAAGGCGAGCAGTACTTC. It is translated as CASSLQGEQYF.

The genes are TRBV19 and TRBJ1-2; TRBD1 aligns across 8 bases. This CDR3 comprises 13 residues. Germline V lookup: CDR1 LNHDA, CDR2 SQIVND (reference sequence). Unmatched junction bases numbered 1, after V lost 3 bases and J lost 4 bases. CDR3 coding DNA: TGTGCCAGTAGTATCGACAGGGGCTATGGCTACACCTTC. This sequence encodes CASSIDRGYGYTF.

The rearrangement joins TRBV6-2 or TRBV6-3 to TRBJ1-1, with D maybe TRBD1 (5 bases). V lost 7 bases, J lost 10 bases, and 19 bases lay in between. Germline CDR1 reads MNHEY; CDR2 reads SVGEGT. The CDR3 is made up of 13 amino acids. CDR3 nucleotides: TGTGCCAGCAACCCGTCGACAGCGCCGAGAGCTTTCTTT. Translating gives CASNPSTAPRAFF.

The chain links TRBV2 to TRBJ2-3; TRBD1 might be the D (5 bases). CDR3 length equals 12 residues. CDR1 is SNHLY, CDR2 FYNNEI, per germline. Trimming removed 7 bases at V and 2 bases at J, with 7 bases between. CDR3 in DNA: TGTGCCAGCACCAGGGTCACAGATACGCAGTATTTT. Protein product: CASTRVTDTQYF.

The chain combines TRBV18 with TRBJ1-1; D gene unclear. Looked up from germline, CDR1 is KGHSH and CDR2 is LQKENI. V was cut by 0 bases and J by 4 bases, with 15 bases left in between. The CDR3 consists of 16 residues. The CDR3 DNA reads as TGTGCCAGCTCACCACCAAATGGGCCTTGGGCCACTGAAGCTTTCTTT. Translating gives CASSPPNGPWATEAFF.

This clone is a singleton in its sample. The gene calls are TRBV12-3 or TRBV12-4 and TRBJ1-2, with D perhaps matching TRBD1 (5 bases). V was cut by 3 bases and J by 8 bases, with 10 bases left in between. The CDR3 covers 12 residues. CDR3 coding DNA: TGTGCCAGCAGTTTGGGGGAAACGGGCTACACCTTC. It specifies CASSLGETGYTF.

The CDR3 DNA reads as TGTGCCAGCAGCTTATTTAGCGGGGGGGCCTTCTACGAGCAGTACTTC. The encoded protein is CASSLFSGGAFYEQYF. The rearrangement joins TRBV7-9 to TRBJ2-7; TRBD2 aligns across 11 bases. After removal of 2 bases from V and 3 bases from J, the junction contained 6 bases not matched to a gene. Germline V gives CDR1 SEHNR, CDR2 FQNEAQ (reference sequence). The CDR3 is 16 amino acids.

There are a few counts of this clone. V and J are TRBV4-3 and TRBJ1-1; D ambiguous. The ends were cut back, 3 bases at V and 0 bases at J, with 8 bases in the middle. This CDR3 region has 14 residues. Germline V lookup: CDR1 LGHNA, CDR2 YSLEER. The CDR3, as DNA: TGCGCCAGCAGCCAGAGGACCGTGAACACTGAAGCTTTCTTT. This translates into CASSQRTVNTEAFF.

The chain joins TRBV6-5 to TRBJ1-5; a weak D match, TRBD1 (6 bases). The CDR3 has 14 amino acids. Trimming removed 5 bases at V and 1 base at J, with 9 bases between. CDR1 and CDR2 (germline): MNHEY, SVGAGI. This CDR3 is CASSRDRSNQPQHF. CDR3 bases: TGTGCCAGCAGTCGCGACAGGAGCAATCAGCCCCAGCATTTT.

In nucleotides, the CDR3 is TGTGCCTGGAGCCTTATAGCCACCGGGGAGCTGTTTTTT. It codes for CAWSLIATGELFF. V gene TRBV30 combines with J gene TRBJ2-2, with D hard to call. The CDR3 has 13 residues. Germline V CDR1 and CDR2: GTSNPN, SVGIG (reference sequence). The V end lost 3 bases, the J end lost 4 bases, and 9 bases lay between the germline ends. The full variable domain, completed using reference TRBV30 and TRBJ2-2, is SQTIHQWPATLVQPVGSPLSLECTVEGTSNPNLYWYRQAAGRGLQLLFYSVGIGQISSEVPQNLSASRPQDRQFILSSKKLLLSDSGFYLCAWSLIATGELFFGEGSRLTVL.

This clone was seen only once. The rearrangement links TRBV12-2 to TRBJ1-3; TRBD1 reflects the table's D call only, with no check against the DNA. TRBV12-2 is a documented pseudogene. The CDR3 runs 19 residues. This CDR3 reads CASRLACQGGTDSGNTIYF. The CDR3, as DNA: TGTGCAAGTCGCTTAGCATGCCAGGGGGGCACCGACTCTGGAAACACCATATATTTT.